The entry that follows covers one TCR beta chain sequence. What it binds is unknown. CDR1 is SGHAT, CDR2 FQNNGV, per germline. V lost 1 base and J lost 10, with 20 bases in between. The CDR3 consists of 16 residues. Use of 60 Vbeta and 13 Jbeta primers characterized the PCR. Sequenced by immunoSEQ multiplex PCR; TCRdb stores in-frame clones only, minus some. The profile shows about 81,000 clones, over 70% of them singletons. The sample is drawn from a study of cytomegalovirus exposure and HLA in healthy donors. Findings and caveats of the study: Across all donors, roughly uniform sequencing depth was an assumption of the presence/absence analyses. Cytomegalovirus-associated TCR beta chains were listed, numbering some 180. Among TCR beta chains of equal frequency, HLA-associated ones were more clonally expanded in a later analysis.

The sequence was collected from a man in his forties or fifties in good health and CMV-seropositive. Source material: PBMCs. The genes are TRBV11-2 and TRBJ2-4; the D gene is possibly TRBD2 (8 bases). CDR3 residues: CASSLVSGGGPRIQYF. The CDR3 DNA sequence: TGTGCCAGCAGCTTAGTGTCGGGAGGGGGCCCTAGAATTCAGTACTTC.